One and the same sample provided the 14 T cell receptor beta chains below, sequenced in a study of beta chain features in type 1 diabetes. Investigators reverse transcribed all isolated RNA, so they sequenced expressed TCRB transcripts. Clones were read by immunoSEQ multiplex PCR, and TCRdb kept only the in-frame ones, dropping some. This sample has over 300,000 clones, with roughly 8% found just once. The specimen was central memory CD4+ T cells from blood. The receptors were gathered from a woman aged 18 to 35 in good health.

The chain couples TRBV29-1 to TRBJ2-5; D unresolved. The J call could be wrong; TRBJ2-7 is a better fit for the DNA end. The germline V gene has CDR1 SQVTM and CDR2 ANQGSEA. The CDR3 sequence is 13 residues long. DNA of the CDR3: TGCAGCGTTGTCTGGGCAGAAGCCTACGAGCAGTACTTC. The encoded protein is CSVVWAEAYEQYF.

There are a few counts of this clone. The J gene is TRBJ2-7, the V gene TRBV27; TRBD2 matches 7 bases. The CDR3 loop spans 15 amino acids. J was trimmed by 0 bases and V by 3 bases; bases with no gene match: 5. Germline V gives CDR1 MNHEY, CDR2 SMNVEV (reference sequence). This chain's CDR3 is CASSLAGTISYEQYF. The CDR3 DNA follows: TGTGCCAGCAGTTTGGCGGGGACTATCTCCTACGAGCAGTACTTC.

This clone appeared a few times. The rearrangement joins TRBV14 to TRBJ2-7, with no clear D. The germline CDR1 and CDR2 sequences are SGHDN and FVKESK. The V gene lost 2 bases and the J gene lost 2 bases, with 7 bases spanning the gap. The CDR3 sequence is 13 residues long. CDR3 sequence reads: CASSQIGPYEQYF. CDR3 in DNA: TGTGCCAGCAGCCAAATCGGCCCCTACGAGCAGTACTTC.

The V gene is TRBV5-1, the J gene TRBJ2-3; 11 bases are a match to TRBD2. Germline trimming cut 0 bases from V and 4 bases from J; bases unmatched to any gene: 4. CDR1 is SGHRS, CDR2 YFSETQ, per germline. This CDR3 has 16 amino acids. The CDR3 reads CASSLALLAGADTQYF. The CDR3 coding sequence is TGCGCCAGCAGCTTGGCCTTACTAGCGGGAGCAGATACGCAGTATTTT.

At least ten counts were recorded for this clone. This sequence joins TRBV29-1 and TRBJ2-5, with a possible D match to TRBD2 (5 bases). V shed 6 bases and J shed 5 bases, with 13 bases lying between them. CDR1 is SQVTM, CDR2 ANQGSEA, per germline. CDR3 length: 12 residues. The CDR3 DNA sequence: TGCAGCGTGGGAACTAGTTTGGAGACCCAGTACTTC. Translated, it gives CSVGTSLETQYF.

This clone appeared many times. The identical CDR3 is also encoded by other nucleotide sequences in the sample. The chain uses TRBV15 and TRBJ2-3; a possible D gene is TRBD2 (5 bases). Germline V CDR1 and CDR2: LNHNV, YYDKDF (reference sequence). Trimming cost V 8 bases and J 3 bases, with 18 bases left between them. The CDR3 totals 15 residues. The CDR3 reads CATSKSGQRTDTQYF. DNA of the CDR3: TGTGCCACCTCCAAAAGCGGTCAGAGGACAGATACGCAGTATTTT.

In its sample, this clone was seen a few times. The rearrangement links TRBV7-2 to TRBJ2-1, with a possible D match to TRBD2 (6 bases). Per the germline V gene, CDR1 is SGHTA and CDR2 is FQGNSA. V lost 5 bases and J 5 bases, leaving 19 bases between the germline ends. This CDR3 region has 16 residues. DNA for the CDR3: TGTGCCAGCAGCCCACTAACTAGCCAGGTCGACAATGAGCAGTTCTTC. This codes for CASSPLTSQVDNEQFF.

This clone has more than one count but fewer than ten. V usage is TRBV6-1 and J usage is TRBJ1-2; D possibly corresponds to TRBD1 (5 bases). V dropped 6 bases and J dropped 4 bases, with 18 bases sitting between them. The length of the CDR3 is 15 residues. The germline V gene encodes CDR1 MNHNS and CDR2 SASEGT. CDR3 in DNA: TGTGCCAGCAGATCCGGAGACAGTTACATCTATGGCTACACCTTC. This sequence encodes CASRSGDSYIYGYTF.

This clone has more than one count but fewer than ten. V and J are TRBV6-6 and TRBJ2-5; D possibly corresponds to TRBD2 (6 bases). Trimming left V 4 bases short and J 5 bases short, with 14 bases between. The germline V gene encodes CDR1 MNHNY and CDR2 SVGAGI (reference sequence). The length of the CDR3 is 14 residues. The CDR3 region has the DNA TGTGCCAGCAGTTCAACTAGCCGATACGAGACCCAGTACTTC. It encodes CASSSTSRYETQYF.

This clone was found many times. The chain has TRBV25-1 and TRBJ2-2; D call uncertain. Germline CDR1 is MGHDK and CDR2 is SYGVNS. The CDR3 has 11 residues. Trimming pared 4 bases from V and 7 bases from J, leaving 4 bases between. This CDR3 reads CASSVDGELFF. The CDR3 region has the DNA TGTGCCAGCAGTGTGGACGGGGAGCTGTTTTTT.

Worth noting for this clone: The same CDR3 also results from other DNA sequences found in this sample. This chain joins TRBV29-1 and TRBJ1-2, with 7 positions matching TRBD1. V lost 1 base to trimming and J lost 2 bases; unmatched junction nucleotides: 4. This CDR3 has 14 residues. Germline assignment: CDR1 SQVTM and CDR2 ANQGSEA. CDR3 residues: CSVEGRGRNYGYTF. In nucleotides, the CDR3 is TGCAGCGTTGAAGGGAGGGGGCGCAACTATGGCTACACCTTC.

V gene TRBV18 combines with J gene TRBJ2-1; a possible D gene is TRBD2 (6 bases). The CDR3 consists of 15 residues. CDR1 is KGHSH, CDR2 LQKENI, per germline. Deletions cut 5 bases from V and 7 bases from J, with 18 bases between. The CDR3 loop reads CASSTSDGGDNEQFF. The CDR3 bases are TGTGCCAGCTCAACTTCGGACGGGGGAGATAATGAGCAGTTCTTC.

This clone has a count of ten or more. This chain joins TRBV2 and TRBJ2-7, with D perhaps being TRBD1 or TRBD2 (5 bases each). The CDR3 is 12 amino acids. Germline V lookup: CDR1 SNHLY, CDR2 FYNNEI. Trimming shortened V by 4 bases and J by 7 bases, and 11 bases separated the two germline ends. CDR3 sequence: CASSVKGPEQYF. For the CDR3, the DNA is TGTGCCAGCAGTGTTAAGGGACCTGAGCAGTACTTC.

This clone was seen only a few times. The V gene is TRBV21-1, the J gene TRBJ2-2; TRBD1, as called in the table, went unchecked against the DNA. TRBV21-1 is reported as a pseudogene. The CDR3 spans 12 residues. The CDR3: CASSHITGELFF. DNA of the CDR3: TGTGCCAGCAGCCACATCACCGGGGAGCTGTTTTTT.